The 20 T cell receptor beta chains below come from one sample, sequenced in a study of blood T cell repertoires in COVID-19. Assay used: immunoSEQ multiplex PCR; TCRdb lists only in-frame clones, some missing. The table lists 320,000 or so clones, 85% of them singletons. The sequenced material came from PBMCs or T cells enriched from blood (not recorded which). The receptors come from a woman aged 25-40 years who had been exposed to COVID-19.

The genes are TRBV7-3 and TRBJ1-1; D ambiguous. The CDR3 is 15 residues long. Germline values: CDR1 SGHTA, CDR2 FQGTGA. Trimming left V 1 base short and J 6 bases short, with 15 bases between. CDR3 sequence (DNA): TGTGCCAGCAGCTTAAGAGCCGTCAGTAGCGCTGAAGCTTTCTTT. It translates to CASSLRAVSSAEAFF.

A few counts support this clone. The chain carries TRBV4-1 and TRBJ2-2, with 7 bases aligning to TRBD1. The CDR3 has 16 residues. Per the germline V gene, CDR1 is MGHRA and CDR2 is YSYEKL. J lost 7 bases, V lost 4 bases, and 12 bases had no gene match. The CDR3 DNA is TGCGCCAGCAGCCCTAACAGGGGCGCAAGTAACGGGGAGCTGTTTTTT. It translates to CASSPNRGASNGELFF.

V is TRBV19 and J is TRBJ1-2, with D perhaps matching TRBD1 (5 bases). Trimming stripped 4 bases from V and 5 bases from J, with 14 bases between. This CDR3 has 14 residues. Germline lookup yields CDR1 LNHDA and CDR2 SQIVND (reference sequence). In DNA, the CDR3 is TGTGCCAGTAGTAGTCCGGGAGAGGGGTATGGCTACACCTTC. It encodes CASSSPGEGYGYTF. Filled out from reference TRBV19 and TRBJ1-2, the complete variable domain reads DGGITQSPKYLFRKEGQNVTLSCEQNLNHDAMYWYRQDPGQGLRLIYYSQIVNDFQKGDIAEGYSVSREKKESFPLTVTSAQKNPTAFYLCASSSPGEGYGYTFGSGTRLTVV.

This clone is a singleton in its sample. The rearrangement uses TRBV30 and TRBJ1-3; tentative D call: TRBD1 (5 bases). CDR1 is GTSNPN and CDR2 is SVGIG in the germline V gene (reference sequence). The length of the CDR3 is 13 residues. V lost 5 bases and J 0 bases, leaving 8 bases between the germline ends. CDR3 sequence: CAWGALSGNTIYF. The CDR3 bases are TGTGCCTGGGGGGCCCTCTCTGGAAACACCATATATTTT. The full variable domain, in which reference TRBV30 and TRBJ1-3 provide the parts outside the CDR3, is SQTIHQWPATLVQPVGSPLSLECTVEGTSNPNLYWYRQAAGRGLQLLFYSVGIGQISSEVPQNLSASRPQDRQFILSSKKLLLSDSGFYLCAWGALSGNTIYFGEGSWLTVV.

The CDR3 is CASSLDRGGYQPQHF. The CDR3 nucleotides are TGTGCCAGCAGCTTGGACAGGGGGGGGTACCAGCCCCAGCATTTT. The V and J genes are TRBV5-5 and TRBJ1-5, with 8 bases matching TRBD1. CDR1 is SGHKS and CDR2 is YYEKEE in the germline V gene (reference sequence). This CDR3 spans 15 amino acids. V gave up 0 bases and J gave up 7 bases; unmatched junction bases: 6.

With regard to this clone: An end of the junction does not agree with germline; a read error may underlie this. The V and J genes are TRBV20-1 and TRBJ1-5; D is unresolved. The CDR3 length is 13 residues. Germline V gene sequence: CDR1 DFQATT, CDR2 SNEGSKA (reference sequence). CDR3 DNA sequence: TGTAGTGCTAGTAGTAGTGGCAATCAGCCCCAGCATTTT. The encoded protein is CSASSSGNQPQHF.

The genes are TRBV5-1 and TRBJ2-5; the match to TRBD2 covers 8 bases. The CDR3 runs 16 residues. With 0 bases clipped from V and 1 base from J, the junction kept 5 bases outside the gene matches. Germline values: CDR1 SGHRS, CDR2 YFSETQ. The DNA of the CDR3 is TGCGCCAGCAGCTTGGCTCGCGGGGGGCTCCAAGAGACCCAGTACTTC. This codes for CASSLARGGLQETQYF.

The chain employs TRBV27 and TRBJ2-1; 7 bases are shared with TRBD2. Germline CDR1 MNHEY, CDR2 SMNVEV (reference sequence). The ends lost 7 bases at V and 2 bases at J; junction bases unmatched: 5. This CDR3 has 14 amino acids. CDR3 DNA: TGTGCCAGCACCCAAGCGGGACCCTACAATGAGCAGTTCTTC. Amino acids: CASTQAGPYNEQFF.

V usage is TRBV19 and J usage is TRBJ1-2, with TRBD1 matching over 10 bases. Germline-derived CDR1 and CDR2 are LNHDA and SQIVND (reference sequence). J lost 1 base, V lost 7 bases, and 9 bases had no gene match. This CDR3 contains 16 residues. This chain's CDR3 is CASTPTGGFNNYGYTF. The CDR3 bases are TGTGCCAGTACCCCGACAGGGGGCTTTAATAACTATGGCTACACCTTC.

This clone was detected only a few times. This chain links TRBV4-2 with TRBJ2-3, with 7 bases aligning to TRBD1. This CDR3 region has 15 residues. V was pared by 4 bases and J by 2 bases, with 6 bases of the junction left unmatched. Germline V gene data show CDR1 as LGHNA and CDR2 as YNFKEQ. In DNA form, the CDR3 reads TGTGCCAGCAGCCGCAACAGGGGTTTCACAGATACGCAGTATTTT. Its translation: CASSRNRGFTDTQYF.

The CDR3 DNA sequence: TGTGCCATCGGGACAGGGATCGAGCAGTACTTC. It is translated as CAIGTGIEQYF. The genes are TRBV10-3 and TRBJ2-7; 9 bases fit TRBD1. This CDR3 has 11 residues. Germline V CDR1 and CDR2: ENHRY, SYGVKD. V lost 8 bases to trimming and J lost 6 bases; unmatched junction nucleotides: 2.

The V gene is TRBV18, the J gene TRBJ1-2; D not certain. The CDR3 covers 14 residues. Germline V gene data show CDR1 as KGHSH and CDR2 as LQKENI. Trimming shortened V by 6 bases and J by 1 base, and 12 bases separated the two germline ends. CDR3 loop: CASSSQEGNYGYTF. For the CDR3, the DNA is TGTGCCAGCTCCTCACAAGAGGGTAACTATGGCTACACCTTC.

The chain carries TRBV28 and TRBJ2-6, with D tentatively TRBD1 (6 bases). This CDR3 is built from 17 residues. Germline CDR1 is MDHEN and CDR2 is SYDVKM. The ends were cut back, 1 base at V and 0 bases at J, with 10 bases in the middle. CDR3 amino acids: CASSLSGTISGANVLTF. The CDR3 DNA sequence: TGTGCCAGCAGTTTATCCGGGACAATCTCTGGGGCCAACGTCCTGACTTTC. Full variable domain (missing parts from reference TRBV28 and TRBJ2-6): DVKVTQSSRYLVKRTGEKVFLECVQDMDHENMFWYRQDPGLGLRLIYFSYDVKMKEKGDIPEGYSVSREKKERFSLILESASTNQTSMYLCASSLSGTISGANVLTFGAGSRLTVL.

There are a few counts of this clone. The chain carries TRBV2 and TRBJ2-7, with TRBD1 matching 12 bases. The CDR3 spans 16 residues. V was clipped by 5 bases and J by 3 bases; unmatched bases: 8. Germline loops: CDR1 SNHLY, CDR2 FYNNEI. The CDR3 coding sequence is TGTGCCAGCAGTCGACCGGGACAGGGGGCCCACTACGAGCAGTACTTC. Translation: CASSRPGQGAHYEQYF. Full variable domain (outside the CDR3, taken from reference TRBV2 and TRBJ2-7): EPEVTQTPSHQVTQMGQEVILRCVPISNHLYFYWYRQILGQKVEFLVSFYNNEISEKSEIFDDQFSVERPDGSNFTLKIRSTKLEDSAMYFCASSRPGQGAHYEQYFGPGTRLTVT.

The chain carries TRBV10-3 and TRBJ2-7; tentative D call: TRBD1 (5 bases). V lost 6 bases to trimming and J lost 2 bases, with 14 bases between them. The CDR3 totals 14 residues. Germline V gene sequence: CDR1 ENHRY, CDR2 SYGVKD. The CDR3 is CAIRARRETYEQYF. In DNA, the CDR3 is TGTGCCATCAGGGCCCGCAGGGAAACCTACGAGCAGTACTTC.

V and J are TRBV20-1 and TRBJ2-1; the D call may be TRBD1 or TRBD2 (6 bases each). Germline lookup yields CDR1 DFQATT and CDR2 SNEGSKA (reference sequence). This CDR3 comprises 11 residues. Trimming pared 6 bases from V and 9 bases from J, leaving 12 bases between. The CDR3 DNA sequence: TGCAGTGCCAGTGAGGGGGGTGAGCAGTTCTTC. It is translated as CSASEGGEQFF.

CDR3 loop: CASTKGQSNEKLFF. The CDR3 DNA reads as TGCGCCAGCACCAAGGGACAGTCAAATGAAAAACTGTTTTTT. V and J are TRBV5-1 and TRBJ1-4; 7 nucleotides agree with TRBD1. V trimming: 6 bases; J trimming: 5 bases; junction bases outside the gene matches: 7. Germline V CDR1 and CDR2: SGHRS, YFSETQ. The CDR3 length is 14 residues.

The chain recombines TRBV28 with TRBJ1-2; the D is unclear. The CDR3 sequence is 15 residues long. The V end was cut by 4 bases, the J end by 10 bases, with 22 bases between. Germline V gives CDR1 MDHEN, CDR2 SYDVKM. In DNA form, the CDR3 reads TGTGCCAGCAGTTCTACCCCCGGTAGCGGCCACCTCTACACCTTC. Translated, it gives CASSSTPGSGHLYTF.

This chain joins TRBV7-9 and TRBJ1-2, with 7 bases lining up with TRBD1. The CDR3 has 16 residues. J gave up 4 bases and V 2 bases, and 10 bases lay outside the gene matches. CDR1 SEHNR and CDR2 FQNEAQ come from the germline V gene (reference sequence). The CDR3 bases are TGTGCCAGCAGCTTATTGAGGGGGCAATCGGTCTATGGCTACACCTTC. Encoded protein: CASSLLRGQSVYGYTF.

The genes are TRBV7-2 and TRBJ1-5, with a weak D call TRBD1 (5 bases). Germline-derived CDR1 and CDR2 are SGHTA and FQGNSA. CDR3 size: 15 residues. V was pared by 0 bases and J by 7 bases, with 13 bases between. The CDR3 loop is CASSLAETAGQPQHF. The CDR3, as DNA: TGTGCCAGCAGCTTAGCGGAGACAGCGGGGCAGCCCCAGCATTTT.